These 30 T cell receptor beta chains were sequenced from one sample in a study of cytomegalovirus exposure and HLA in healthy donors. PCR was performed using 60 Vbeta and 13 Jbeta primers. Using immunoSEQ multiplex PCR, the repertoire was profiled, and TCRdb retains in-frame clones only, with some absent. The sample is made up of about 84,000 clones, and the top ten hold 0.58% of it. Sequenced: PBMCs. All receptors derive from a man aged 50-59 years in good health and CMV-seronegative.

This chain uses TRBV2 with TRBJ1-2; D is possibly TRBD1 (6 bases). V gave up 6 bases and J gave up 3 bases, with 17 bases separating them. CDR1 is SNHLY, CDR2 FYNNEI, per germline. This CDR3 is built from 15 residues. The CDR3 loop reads CASSLTGSDYYGYTF. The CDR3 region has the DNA TGTGCCAGCAGCCTAACAGGGTCTGATTACTATGGCTACACCTTC.

CDR3 sequence (DNA): TGTGCCAGCAGCCGCCCCGGGACAGCTAATTCACCCCTCCACTTT. Its translation: CASSRPGTANSPLHF. The chain combines TRBV28 with TRBJ1-6, with TRBD1 matching over 7 bases. The V gene end was trimmed by 6 bases and the J gene end by 6 bases; junction bases not matched to a gene: 8. The CDR3 totals 15 residues. Per germline, CDR1 MDHEN and CDR2 SYDVKM. Full variable domain (missing parts from reference TRBV28 and TRBJ1-6): DVKVTQSSRYLVKRTGEKVFLECVQDMDHENMFWYRQDPGLGLRLIYFSYDVKMKEKGDIPEGYSVSREKKERFSLILESASTNQTSMYLCASSRPGTANSPLHFGNGTRLTVT.

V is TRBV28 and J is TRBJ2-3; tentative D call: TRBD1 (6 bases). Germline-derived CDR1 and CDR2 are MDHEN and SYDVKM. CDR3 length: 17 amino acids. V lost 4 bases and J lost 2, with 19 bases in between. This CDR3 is CASSSSRRDTYTDTQYF. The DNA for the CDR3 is TGTGCCAGCAGTTCATCGCGCCGGGACACATACACAGATACGCAGTATTTT.

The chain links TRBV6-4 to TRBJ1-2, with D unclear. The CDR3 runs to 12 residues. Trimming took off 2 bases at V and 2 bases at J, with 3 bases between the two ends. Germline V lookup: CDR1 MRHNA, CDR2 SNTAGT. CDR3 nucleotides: TGTGCCAGCAGTGACCGGAACTATGGCTACACCTTC. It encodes CASSDRNYGYTF.

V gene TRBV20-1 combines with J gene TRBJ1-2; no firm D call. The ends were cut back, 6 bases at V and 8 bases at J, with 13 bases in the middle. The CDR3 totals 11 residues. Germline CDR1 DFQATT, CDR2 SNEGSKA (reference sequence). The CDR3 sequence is CSADGRQGYTF. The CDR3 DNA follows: TGCAGTGCCGATGGGCGTCAGGGCTACACCTTC.

The CDR3 bases are TGCGCCAGCAAGCCGGGACACAATAGCAATCAGCCCCAGCATTTT. Protein: CASKPGHNSNQPQHF. This chain connects TRBV5-1 to TRBJ1-5; tentative D call: TRBD1 (6 bases). The germline gives CDR1 SGHRS, CDR2 YFSETQ. There are 15 residues in the CDR3. V lost 6 bases and J 0 bases, leaving 13 bases between the germline ends.

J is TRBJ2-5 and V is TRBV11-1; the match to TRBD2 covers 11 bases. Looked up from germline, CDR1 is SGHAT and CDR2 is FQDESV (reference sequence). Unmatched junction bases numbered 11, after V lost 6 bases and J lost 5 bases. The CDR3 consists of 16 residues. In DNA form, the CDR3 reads TGTGCCAGCAGTGGTAAAGGGACTAGCGGAGGGGAGACCCAGTACTTC. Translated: CASSGKGTSGGETQYF.

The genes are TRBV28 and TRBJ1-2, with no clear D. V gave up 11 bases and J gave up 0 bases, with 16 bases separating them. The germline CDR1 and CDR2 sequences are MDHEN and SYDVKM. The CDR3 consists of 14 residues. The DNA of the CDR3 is TGTGCCTCTCAAGGGAGAAGAGCTAACTATGGCTACACCTTC. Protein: CASQGRRANYGYTF.

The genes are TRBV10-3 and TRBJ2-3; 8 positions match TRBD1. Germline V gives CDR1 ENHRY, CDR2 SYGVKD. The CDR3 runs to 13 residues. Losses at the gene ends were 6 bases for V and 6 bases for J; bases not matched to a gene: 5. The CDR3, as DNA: TGTGCCATCAGGAAGACAGGGGAGGATACGCAGTATTTT. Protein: CAIRKTGEDTQYF.

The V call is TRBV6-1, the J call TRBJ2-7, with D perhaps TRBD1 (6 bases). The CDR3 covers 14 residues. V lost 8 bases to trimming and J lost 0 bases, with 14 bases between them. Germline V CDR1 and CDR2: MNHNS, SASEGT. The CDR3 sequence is CASSSYRDSYEQYF. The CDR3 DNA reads TGTGCCAGCTCGAGTTACAGGGACTCCTACGAGCAGTACTTC.

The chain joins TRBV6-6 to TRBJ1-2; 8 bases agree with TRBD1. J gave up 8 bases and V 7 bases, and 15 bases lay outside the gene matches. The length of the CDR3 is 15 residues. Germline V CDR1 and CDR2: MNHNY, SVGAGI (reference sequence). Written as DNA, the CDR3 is TGTGCCAGCATTCTCTACGGACAGGGAGGTAGGGGCTACACCTTC. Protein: CASILYGQGGRGYTF.

The CDR3 DNA is TGTGCCAGTCGAACAGGTAGCAATCAGCCCCAGCATTTT. Residues: CASRTGSNQPQHF. The chain recombines TRBV19 with TRBJ1-5, with D maybe TRBD1 (5 bases). The V gene's germline CDR1 is LNHDA and CDR2 SQIVND (reference sequence). This CDR3 spans 13 amino acids. The V end was cut by 8 bases, the J end by 0 bases, with 8 bases between.

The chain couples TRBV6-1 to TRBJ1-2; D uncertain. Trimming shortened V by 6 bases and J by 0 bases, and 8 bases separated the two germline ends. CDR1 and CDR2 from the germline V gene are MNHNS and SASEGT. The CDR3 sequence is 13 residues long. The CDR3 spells CASRETTNYGYTF. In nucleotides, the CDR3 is TGTGCCAGCAGGGAAACTACTAACTATGGCTACACCTTC.

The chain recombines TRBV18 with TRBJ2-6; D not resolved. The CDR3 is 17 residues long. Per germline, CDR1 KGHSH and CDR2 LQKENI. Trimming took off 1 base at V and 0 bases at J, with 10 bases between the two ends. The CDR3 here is CASSPQYSSSGANVLTF. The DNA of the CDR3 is TGTGCCAGCTCACCACAGTACTCAAGCTCTGGGGCCAACGTCCTGACTTTC. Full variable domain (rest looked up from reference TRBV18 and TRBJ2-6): NAGVMQNPRHLVRRRGQEARLRCSPMKGHSHVYWYRQLPEEGLKFMVYLQKENIIDESGMPKERFSAEFPKEGPSILRIQQVVRGDSAAYFCASSPQYSSSGANVLTFGAGSRLTVL.

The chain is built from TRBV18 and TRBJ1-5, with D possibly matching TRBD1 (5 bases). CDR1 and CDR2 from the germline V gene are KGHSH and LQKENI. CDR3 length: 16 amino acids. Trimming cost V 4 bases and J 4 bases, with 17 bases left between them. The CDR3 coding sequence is TGTGCCAGCTCACTTGGGACTGCTGCTGTAAATCAGCCCCAGCATTTT. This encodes CASSLGTAAVNQPQHF. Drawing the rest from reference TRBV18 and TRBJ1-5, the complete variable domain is NAGVMQNPRHLVRRRGQEARLRCSPMKGHSHVYWYRQLPEEGLKFMVYLQKENIIDESGMPKERFSAEFPKEGPSILRIQQVVRGDSAAYFCASSLGTAAVNQPQHFGDGTRLSIL.

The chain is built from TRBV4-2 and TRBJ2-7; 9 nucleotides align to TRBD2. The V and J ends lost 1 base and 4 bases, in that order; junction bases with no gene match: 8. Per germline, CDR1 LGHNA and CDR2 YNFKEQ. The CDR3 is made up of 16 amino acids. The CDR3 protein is CASSQGSGGPQYEQYF. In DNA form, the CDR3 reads TGTGCCAGCAGCCAAGGCAGCGGGGGGCCACAATACGAGCAGTACTTC.

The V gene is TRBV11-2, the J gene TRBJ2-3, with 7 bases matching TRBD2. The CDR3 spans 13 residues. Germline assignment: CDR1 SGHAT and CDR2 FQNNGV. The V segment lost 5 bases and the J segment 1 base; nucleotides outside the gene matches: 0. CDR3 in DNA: TGTGCCAGCAGCCGGGGGGGCACAGATACGCAGTATTTT. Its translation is CASSRGGTDTQYF.

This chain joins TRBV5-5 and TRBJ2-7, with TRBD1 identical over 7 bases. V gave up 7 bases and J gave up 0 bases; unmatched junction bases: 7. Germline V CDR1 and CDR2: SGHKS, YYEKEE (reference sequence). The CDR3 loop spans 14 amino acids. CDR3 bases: TGTGCCAGCGGGGATGGGGACAGCTCCTACGAGCAGTACTTC. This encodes CASGDGDSSYEQYF.

The CDR3 is CAWSYGVLRIYEQYF. The CDR3 region has the DNA TGTGCCTGGAGTTACGGGGTCCTTCGGATCTACGAGCAGTACTTC. The chain uses TRBV30 and TRBJ2-7; D perhaps matches TRBD2 (5 bases). The CDR3 loop spans 15 amino acids. Germline V gene lookup returns CDR1 GTSNPN and CDR2 SVGIG (reference sequence). Trimming took off 2 bases at V and 3 bases at J, with 17 bases between the two ends.

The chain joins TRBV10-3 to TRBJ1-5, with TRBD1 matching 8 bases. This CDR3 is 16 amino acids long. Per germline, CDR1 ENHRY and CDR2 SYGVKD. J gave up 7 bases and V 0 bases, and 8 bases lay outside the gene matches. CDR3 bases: TGTGCCATCAGTGAGTCCTCGAGACAGGGGAGACAGCCCCAGCATTTT. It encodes CAISESSRQGRQPQHF.

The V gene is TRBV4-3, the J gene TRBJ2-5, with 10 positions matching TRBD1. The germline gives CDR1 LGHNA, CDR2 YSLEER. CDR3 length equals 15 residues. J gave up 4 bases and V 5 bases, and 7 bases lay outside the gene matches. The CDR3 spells CASSTGTGDGETQYF. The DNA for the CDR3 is TGCGCCAGCAGCACCGGGACAGGGGACGGAGAGACCCAGTACTTC.

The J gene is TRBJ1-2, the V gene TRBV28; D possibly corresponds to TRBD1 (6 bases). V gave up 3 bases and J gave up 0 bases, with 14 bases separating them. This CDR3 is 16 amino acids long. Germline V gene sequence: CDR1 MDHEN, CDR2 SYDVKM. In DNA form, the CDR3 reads TGTGCCAGCAGTTTTACGCAGGGGCGTCCTAACTATGGCTACACCTTC. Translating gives CASSFTQGRPNYGYTF.

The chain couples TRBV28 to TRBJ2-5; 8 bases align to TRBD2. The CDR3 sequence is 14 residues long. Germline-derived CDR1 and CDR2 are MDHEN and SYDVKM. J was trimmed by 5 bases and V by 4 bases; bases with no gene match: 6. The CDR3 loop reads CASSWTSLGETQYF. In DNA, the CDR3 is TGTGCCAGCAGTTGGACTAGCTTGGGGGAGACCCAGTACTTC.

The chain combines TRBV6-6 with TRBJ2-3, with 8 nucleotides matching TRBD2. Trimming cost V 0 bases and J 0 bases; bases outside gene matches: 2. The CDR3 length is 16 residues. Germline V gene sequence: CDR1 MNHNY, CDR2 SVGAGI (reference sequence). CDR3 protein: CASSYSKRGSTDTQYF. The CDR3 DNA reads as TGTGCCAGCAGTTACTCGAAGCGGGGGAGCACAGATACGCAGTATTTT.

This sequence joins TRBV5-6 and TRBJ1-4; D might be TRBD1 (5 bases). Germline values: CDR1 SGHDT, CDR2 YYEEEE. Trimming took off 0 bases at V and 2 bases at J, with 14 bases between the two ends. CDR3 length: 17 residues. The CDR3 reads CASSLAGRGGTNEKLFF. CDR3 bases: TGTGCCAGCAGCTTGGCCGGGCGGGGCGGGACTAATGAAAAACTGTTTTTT.

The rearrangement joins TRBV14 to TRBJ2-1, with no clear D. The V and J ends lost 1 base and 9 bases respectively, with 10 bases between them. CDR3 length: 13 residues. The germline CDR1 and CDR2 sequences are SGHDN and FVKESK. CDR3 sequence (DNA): TGTGCCAGCAGCCAAGGGGTAGAGGCTGAGCAGTTCTTC. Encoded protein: CASSQGVEAEQFF.

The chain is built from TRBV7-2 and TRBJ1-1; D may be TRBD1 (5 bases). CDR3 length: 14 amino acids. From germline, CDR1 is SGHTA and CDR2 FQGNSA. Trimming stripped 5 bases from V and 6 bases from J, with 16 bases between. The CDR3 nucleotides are TGTGCCAGCAGCCGAAGGCAGGGTACCGCTGAAGCTTTCTTT. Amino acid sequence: CASSRRQGTAEAFF. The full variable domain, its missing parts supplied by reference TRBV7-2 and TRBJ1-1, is GAGVSQSPSNKVTEKGKDVELRCDPISGHTALYWYRQSLGQGLEFLIYFQGNSAPDKSGLPSDRFSAERTGGSVSTLTIQRTQQEDSAVYLCASSRRQGTAEAFFGQGTRLTVV.

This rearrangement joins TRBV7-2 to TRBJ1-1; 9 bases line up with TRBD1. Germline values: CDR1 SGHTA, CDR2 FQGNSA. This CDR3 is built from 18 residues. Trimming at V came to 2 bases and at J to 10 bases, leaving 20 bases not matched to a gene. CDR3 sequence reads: CASSLYQSGTGNPPGAFF. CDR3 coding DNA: TGTGCCAGCAGCTTATACCAGTCGGGGACAGGGAACCCCCCGGGAGCTTTCTTT.

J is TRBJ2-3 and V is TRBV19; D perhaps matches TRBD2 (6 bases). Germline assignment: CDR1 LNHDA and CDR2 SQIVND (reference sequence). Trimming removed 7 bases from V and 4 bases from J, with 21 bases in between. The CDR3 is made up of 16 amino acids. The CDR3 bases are TGTGCCAGTACCTTATATGCGGCGGGGACCCCAGATACGCAGTATTTT. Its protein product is CASTLYAAGTPDTQYF. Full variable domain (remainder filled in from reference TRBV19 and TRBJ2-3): DGGITQSPKYLFRKEGQNVTLSCEQNLNHDAMYWYRQDPGQGLRLIYYSQIVNDFQKGDIAEGYSVSREKKESFPLTVTSAQKNPTAFYLCASTLYAAGTPDTQYFGPGTRLTVL.

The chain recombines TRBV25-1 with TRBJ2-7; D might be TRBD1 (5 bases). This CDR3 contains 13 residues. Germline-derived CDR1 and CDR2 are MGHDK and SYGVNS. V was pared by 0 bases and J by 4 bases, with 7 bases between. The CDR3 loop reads CASSEYQGYEQYF. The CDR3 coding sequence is TGTGCCAGCAGTGAATATCAGGGTTACGAGCAGTACTTC.